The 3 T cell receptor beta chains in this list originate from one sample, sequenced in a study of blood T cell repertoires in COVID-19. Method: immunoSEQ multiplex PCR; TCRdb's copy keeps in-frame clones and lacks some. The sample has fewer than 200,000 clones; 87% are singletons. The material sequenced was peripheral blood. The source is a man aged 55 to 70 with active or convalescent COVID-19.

The CDR3, as DNA: TGTGCCAGCAGCTTAAGTCAGTTCAACTATGGCTACACCTTC. Its protein product is CASSLSQFNYGYTF. J is TRBJ1-2 and V is TRBV13; D remains unclear. The V gene lost 2 bases and the J gene lost 2 bases, with 9 bases spanning the gap. The CDR3 is 14 amino acids. The germline V gene has CDR1 PRHDT and CDR2 FYEKMQ (reference sequence).

In DNA, the CDR3 is TGTGCCAGCAGCCCCGGACTCATTTCTGGGGCCAACGTCCTGACTTTC. Translation: CASSPGLISGANVLTF. The chain uses TRBV7-7 and TRBJ2-6; possible D gene TRBD2, 5 bases. This CDR3 has 16 amino acids. CDR1 is SSHAT and CDR2 is FNYEAQ in the germline V gene (reference sequence). V was clipped by 5 bases and J by 1 base, with 12 bases between them.

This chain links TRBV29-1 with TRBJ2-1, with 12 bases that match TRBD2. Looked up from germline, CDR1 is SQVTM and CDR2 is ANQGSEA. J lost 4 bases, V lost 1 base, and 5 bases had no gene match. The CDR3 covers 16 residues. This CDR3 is CSVEGLAGGPYNEQFF. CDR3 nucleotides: TGCAGCGTTGAAGGGCTAGCGGGGGGGCCTTACAATGAGCAGTTCTTC.